The 8 T cell receptor beta chains below come from one sample, sequenced in a study of tumor-infiltrating lymphocytes in primary liver carcinoma. Starting material for RNA and DNA co-extraction consisted of roughly 19-30 mg of unsorted bulk tissue. TCR beta cDNA was made from approximately 500 ng total RNA with a constant-region primer. TCR beta libraries came from three nested multiplex PCR rounds using slightly modified ARM-PCR. The study ran its first two PCR rounds for roughly 11 cycles each, using TRBV1-TRBV30 forward primers and a C-beta reverse primer. MiXCR, applied by TCRdb to the multiplex PCR reads, yields one record per CDR3 protein. The data show 100,000 to 120,000 distinct CDR3 sequences, roughly four fifths seen once. The sequencing sample was made of liver tumor tissue from sampling region 3. Stated subset: tumor region T3, left-lateral pole. The source is a man aged 40-50 years with primary liver carcinoma and hepatitis B virus infection.

A remark on this clonotype: A clone one base away is much larger, so this may be a read error. The chain joins TRBV5-1 to TRBJ1-2, with 7 nucleotides matching TRBD1. Germline V gives CDR1 SGHRS, CDR2 YFSETQ. This CDR3 is built from 13 residues. V was pared by 4 bases and J by 10 bases, with 10 bases of the junction left unmatched. The CDR3 region has the DNA TGCGCCAGCAGCGACAGGGTGGACCATGACTACACCTTC. The encoded protein is CASSDRVDHDYTF.

With regard to this clonotype: The junction departs from germline at one end; a sequencing error may be responsible. The rearrangement uses TRBV6-5 and TRBJ2-2; tentatively, D is TRBD1 (6 bases). In germline, CDR1 is MNHEY, CDR2 SVGAGI. The CDR3 has 15 residues. The CDR3 sequence is CASSPPTGDAGELFF. As DNA, the CDR3 is TGTGCTAGCAGTCCACCGACAGGAGACGCCGGGGAGCTGTTTTTT.

A note on this clonotype: A clone one base away is much larger, so this may be a read error. The J gene is TRBJ2-3, the V gene TRBV5-1, with D unclear. Deletions cut 6 bases from V and 2 bases from J, with 13 bases between. The CDR3 spans 14 residues. The germline gives CDR1 SGHRS, CDR2 YFSETQ. The CDR3: CASNFGPDTDTQYF. The CDR3 nucleotides read TGCGCCAGCAACTTCGGACCGGACACAGATACGCAGTATTTT. Together with reference TRBV5-1 and TRBJ2-3, the CDR3 gives the full variable domain: KAGVTQTPRYLIKTRGQQVTLSCSPISGHRSVSWYQQTPGQGLQFLFEYFSETQRNKGNFPGRFSGRQFSNSRSEMNVSTLELGDSALYLCASNFGPDTDTQYFGPGTRLTVL.

The chain is built from TRBV7-2 and TRBJ1-5; possible D gene TRBD1, 5 bases. The V end was cut by 3 bases, the J end by 6 bases, with 12 bases between. From germline, CDR1 is SGHTA and CDR2 FQGNSA. This CDR3 spans 14 amino acids. CDR3 bases: TGTGCCAGCAGCTTGGGGCCTTTTGGTCAGCCCCAGCATTTT. Translating gives CASSLGPFGQPQHF.

In regard to this clonotype: At one end, the junction sequence differs from germline, possibly due to a read error. Here the CDR3 reads CSAHSQKNTEAFF. As DNA, the CDR3 is TGCAGCGCTCATAGTCAGAAGAACACTGAAGCCTTCTTT. The J gene is TRBJ1-1, the V gene TRBV29-1, with unresolved D. CDR1 is SQVTM and CDR2 is ANQGSEA in the germline V gene. The CDR3 contains 13 residues.

As concerns this clonotype: A read error is likely, as this CDR3 ends without the conserved phenylalanine or tryptophan. The V call is TRBV6-6, the J call TRBJ2-6; D is possibly TRBD1 or TRBD2 (5 bases each). Per germline, CDR1 MNHNY and CDR2 SVGAGI (reference sequence). The CDR3 loop spans 17 amino acids. The CDR3 nucleotides are TGTGCCAGCAGGGTTGGGGGTCTATCCTCTGGGACCAACGTCCTGACTTTA. Its translation is CASRVGGLSSGTNVLTL.

About this clonotype: One end of the junction does not line up with germline, which may come from a read error. This sequence joins TRBV4-3 and TRBJ2-7; possible D gene TRBD2, 6 bases. The V gene's germline CDR1 is LGHNA and CDR2 YSLEER. The CDR3 length is 16 residues. The CDR3 sequence is CASNQEAGSRYHEHYF. The DNA for the CDR3 is TGCGCCAGCAACCAAGAGGCGGGGAGCAGATACCACGAGCACTACTTC.

About this clonotype: The conserved phenylalanine or tryptophan is not found at the CDR3 terminus, so this likely reflects a read error. For the CDR3, the DNA is TGTGTCAGCACCCTCACGCGGGGTTACAATCAGCCCCAGCATTCT. Encoded protein: CVSTLTRGYNQPQHS. The J gene is TRBJ1-5, the V gene TRBV6-2 or TRBV6-3; D is unclear. The CDR3 loop spans 15 amino acids. Germline V gene lookup returns CDR1 MNHEY and CDR2 SVGEGT.